The TCR beta chain under discussion was sequenced for a study of response to subunit inactivated influenza vaccine. TCRdb re-derived calls from the RT-PCR reads in MiXCR, one entry per CDR3 protein. The data show 550,000 to 600,000 distinct CDR3 sequences, 10% to 15% seen once. Germline CDR1 and CDR2: SGHAT and FQNNGV. The V segment lost 1 base and the J segment 0 bases; nucleotides outside the gene matches: 6. The CDR3 consists of 18 residues. General observations from the study: Few additional T cells are recruited per seasonal influenza vaccination, authors suggested.

The table lists this clonotype with a few counts. Its antigen remains unknown. The sequencing used PBMCs from blood, collected on the day of vaccination. The chain employs TRBV11-2 and TRBJ2-3, with 11 bases identical to TRBD2. This clonotype originated in a man between 45 and 60 years old who received an inactivated influenza vaccine. In DNA form, the CDR3 reads TGTGCCAGCAGCTTAGGGACTAGCGGGTTTCCAAGCACAGATACGCAGTATTTT. Protein sequence: CASSLGTSGFPSTDTQYF. The whole variable domain, filled in from reference TRBV11-2 and TRBJ2-3, reads EAGVAQSPRYKIIEKRQSVAFWCNPISGHATLYWYQQILGQGPKLLIQFQNNGVVDDSQLPKDRFSAERLKGVDSTLKIQPAKLEDSAVYLCASSLGTSGFPSTDTQYFGPGTRLTVL.